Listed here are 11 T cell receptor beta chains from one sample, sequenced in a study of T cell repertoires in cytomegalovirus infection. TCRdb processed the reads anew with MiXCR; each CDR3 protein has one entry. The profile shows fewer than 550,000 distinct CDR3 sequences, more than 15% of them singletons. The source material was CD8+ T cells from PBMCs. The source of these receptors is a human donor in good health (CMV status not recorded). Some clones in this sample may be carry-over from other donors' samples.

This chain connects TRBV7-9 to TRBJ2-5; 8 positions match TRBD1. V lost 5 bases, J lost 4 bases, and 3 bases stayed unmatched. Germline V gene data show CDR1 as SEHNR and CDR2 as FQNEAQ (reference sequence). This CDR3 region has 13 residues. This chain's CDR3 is CASSPRGPETQYF. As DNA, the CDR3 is TGTGCCAGCAGCCCCAGGGGGCCAGAGACCCAGTACTTC.

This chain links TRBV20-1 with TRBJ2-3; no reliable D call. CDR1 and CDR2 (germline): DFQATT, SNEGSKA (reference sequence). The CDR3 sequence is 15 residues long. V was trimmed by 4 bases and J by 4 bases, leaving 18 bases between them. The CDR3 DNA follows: TGCAGTGCTACAGGACGGCGGTTCGAACCAGATACGCAGTATTTT. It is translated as CSATGRRFEPDTQYF.

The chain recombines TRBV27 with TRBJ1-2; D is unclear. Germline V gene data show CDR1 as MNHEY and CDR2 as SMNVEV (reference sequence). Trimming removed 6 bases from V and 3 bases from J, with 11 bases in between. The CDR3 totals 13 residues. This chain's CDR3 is CASRGGSDYGYTF. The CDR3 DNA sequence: TGTGCCAGCAGGGGAGGGTCTGACTATGGCTACACCTTC.

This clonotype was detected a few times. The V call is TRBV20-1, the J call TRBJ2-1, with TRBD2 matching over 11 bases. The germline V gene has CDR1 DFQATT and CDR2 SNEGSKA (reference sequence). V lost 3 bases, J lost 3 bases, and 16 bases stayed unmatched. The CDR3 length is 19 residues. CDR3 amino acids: CSARSSGVAGGWGYNEQFF. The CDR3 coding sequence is TGCAGTGCTAGGTCATCGGGAGTAGCGGGAGGGTGGGGCTACAATGAGCAGTTCTTC.

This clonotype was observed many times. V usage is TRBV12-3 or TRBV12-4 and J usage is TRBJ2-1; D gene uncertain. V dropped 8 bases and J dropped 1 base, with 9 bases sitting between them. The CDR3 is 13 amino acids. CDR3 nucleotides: TGTGCCAGCCGTCCGATATCCTACAATGAGCAGTTCTTC. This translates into CASRPISYNEQFF.

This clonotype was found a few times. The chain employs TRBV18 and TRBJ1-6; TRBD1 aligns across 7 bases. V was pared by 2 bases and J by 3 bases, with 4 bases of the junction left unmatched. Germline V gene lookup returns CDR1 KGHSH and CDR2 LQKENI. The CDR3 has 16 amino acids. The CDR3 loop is CASSPRDSYYNSPLHF. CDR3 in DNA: TGTGCCAGCTCACCAAGGGACAGCTACTATAATTCACCCCTCCACTTT.

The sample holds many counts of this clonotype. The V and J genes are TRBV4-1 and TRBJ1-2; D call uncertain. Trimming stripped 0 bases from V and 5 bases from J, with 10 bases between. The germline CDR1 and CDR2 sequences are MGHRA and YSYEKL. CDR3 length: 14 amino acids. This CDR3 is CASSQEGSSYGYTF. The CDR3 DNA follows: TGCGCCAGCAGCCAAGAGGGGAGTTCGTATGGCTACACCTTC.

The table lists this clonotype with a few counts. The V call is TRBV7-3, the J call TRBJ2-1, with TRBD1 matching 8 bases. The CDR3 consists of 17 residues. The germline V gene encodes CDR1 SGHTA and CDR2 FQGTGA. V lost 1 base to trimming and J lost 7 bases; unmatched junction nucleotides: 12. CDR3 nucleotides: TGTGCCAGCAGCTTAAACGTCGGGGGCAGGGGGCGGAATGAGCAGTTCTTC. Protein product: CASSLNVGGRGRNEQFF.

CDR3 amino acids: CASSQAGIRERYF. CDR3 nucleotide sequence: TGTGCCAGCAGCCAAGCCGGTATAAGGGAGAGGTACTTC. J is TRBJ2-7 and V is TRBV3-1; TRBD2 might be the D (5 bases). With 1 base removed from V and 12 bases from J, the gap between germline ends came to 16 bases. CDR1 LGHDT and CDR2 YNNKEL come from the germline V gene (reference sequence). The CDR3 loop spans 13 amino acids.

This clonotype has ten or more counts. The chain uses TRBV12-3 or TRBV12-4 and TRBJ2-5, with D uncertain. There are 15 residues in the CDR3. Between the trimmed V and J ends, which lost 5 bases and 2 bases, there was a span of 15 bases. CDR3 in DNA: TGTGCCAGCAGTCAGAGTCTTCTAGAACAAGAGACCCAGTACTTC. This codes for CASSQSLLEQETQYF.

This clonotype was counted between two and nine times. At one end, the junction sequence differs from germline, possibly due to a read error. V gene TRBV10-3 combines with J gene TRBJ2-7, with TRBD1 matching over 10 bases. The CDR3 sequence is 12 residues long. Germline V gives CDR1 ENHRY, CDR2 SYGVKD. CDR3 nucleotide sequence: TGTGCCATCAGTGAGGACAGGGGGCAAATCGTCTTC. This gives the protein CAISEDRGQIVF.